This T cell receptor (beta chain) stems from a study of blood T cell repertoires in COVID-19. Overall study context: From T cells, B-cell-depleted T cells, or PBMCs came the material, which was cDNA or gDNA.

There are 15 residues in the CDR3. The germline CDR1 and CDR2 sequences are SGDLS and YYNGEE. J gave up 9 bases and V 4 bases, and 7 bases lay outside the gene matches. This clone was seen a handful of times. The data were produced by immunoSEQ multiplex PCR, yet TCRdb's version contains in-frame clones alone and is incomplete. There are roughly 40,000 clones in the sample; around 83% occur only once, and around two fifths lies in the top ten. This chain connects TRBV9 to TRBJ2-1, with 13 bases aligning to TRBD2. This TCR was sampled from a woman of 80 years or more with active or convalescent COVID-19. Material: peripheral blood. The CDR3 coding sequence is TGTGCCAGCAGCTCGACTAGCGGGAGGTTTGCTGAGCAGTTCTTC. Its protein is CASSSTSGRFAEQFF.